The sequence of this T cell receptor (beta chain) was determined in a study of blood T cell repertoires in COVID-19. Overall study context: Both acute and convalescent COVID-19 samples were obtained from the United States, Italy and Spain. PBMCs, B-cell-depleted T cells, or T cells were the source of the cDNA or gDNA that made up the material.

As processed by the authors: Quantification of nucleated cells was approximated via reference gene primer amplification. Assay: immunoSEQ multiplex PCR; the TCRdb copy retains only in-frame clones and omits some. V and J calls and clone size are as listed in that table; D and trimming were resolved from the DNA. Of more than 85,000 clones listed, approximately 78% were seen once; the top ten hold approximately 15%. Deletions cut 7 bases from V and 3 bases from J, with 7 bases between. The CDR3 spans 11 residues. From germline, CDR1 is DFQATT and CDR2 SNEGSKA (reference sequence). V and J are TRBV20-1 and TRBJ2-1; D not resolved. The sequence came from a woman aged 80 or over with acute or convalescent COVID-19. Material: peripheral blood. CDR3 protein: CSVPLYNEQFF. The CDR3 bases are TGCAGTGTTCCACTCTACAATGAGCAGTTCTTC.